These 27 T cell receptor delta chains came from one sample sequenced in a study of Vδ1+ human thymocytes. Study findings and constraints: In the thymus, TRG and TRD repertoires looked highly polyclonal with Gaussian CDR3 lengths.

Their target antigens are unknown. Sequences come from RNA converted to cDNA by reverse transcription. Pooled V-gene forward primers with one constant-region reverse primer generated the CDR3 amplicons by multiplex PCR. TCRdb processed the multiplex PCR reads again with the CATT caller. This sample has 80,000 or so delta-chain clones; more than 30% occur once, and the top ten carry around 0.3%. The sequenced material came from Vdelta1+ gamma-delta thymocytes from the thymus. Regarding subset: FACS-sorted CD3+ TCRalphabeta- TCRVdelta1+ TCRVdelta2- thymocytes. The receptors derive from a boy under three years old who had congenital heart surgery.

With regard to this clone: The junction departs from the called germline gene at one end, perhaps through a read error. The genes are TRDV1 and TRDJ1; D gene unclear. Germline assignment: CDR1 TSWWSYY and CDR2 QGS. The CDR3 contains 14 residues. The CDR3 region is CALGGEAAGDQLIF. Written as DNA, the CDR3 is TGTGCTCTTGGGGGCGAGGCTGCTGGCGATCAACTCATCTTT.

The rearrangement uses TRDV1 and TRDJ1; TRDD3 agrees at 12 bases. The V gene's germline CDR1 is TSWWSYY and CDR2 QGS. The CDR3 runs to 27 residues. J lost 1 base, V lost 3 bases, and 36 bases had no gene match. The CDR3 loop reads CALGEGPDSSRSTYWGIPFWGTDKLIF. CDR3 coding DNA: TGTGCTCTTGGGGAGGGCCCCGATTCCTCACGTTCCACTTACTGGGGGATACCTTTCTGGGGCACCGATAAACTCATCTTT.

This rearrangement joins TRDV1 to TRDJ1, with D possibly TRDD3 on 5 matching bases. CDR1 is TSWWSYY, CDR2 QGS, per germline. The CDR3 loop spans 19 amino acids. V dropped 6 bases and J dropped 0 bases, with 26 bases sitting between them. The CDR3 is CALGERGRRGYWHTDKLIF. As DNA, the CDR3 is TGTGCTCTTGGCGAAAGAGGCCGAAGGGGGTACTGGCACACCGATAAACTCATCTTT.

The chain carries TRDV1 and TRDJ1; 8 bases line up with TRDD2. This CDR3 region has 16 residues. Germline CDR1 is TSWWSYY and CDR2 is QGS. Germline trimming cut 0 bases from V and 4 bases from J; bases unmatched to any gene: 7. In nucleotides, the CDR3 is TGTGCTCTTGGGGAACTCCCCTTCCTAGGATGCGATAAACTCATCTTT. Protein sequence: CALGELPFLGCDKLIF.

Concerning this clone: Relative to the germline gene, one junction end is altered; a read error may explain this. The same CDR3 arises from other DNA sequences in this sample as well. J is TRDJ1 and V is TRDV1; 9 positions agree with TRDD2. Germline CDR1 reads TSWWSYY; CDR2 reads QGS. This CDR3 is 19 amino acids long. The CDR3 loop reads CALGELASFLRKGDDKLIF. As DNA, the CDR3 is TGTGCTCTTGGGGAACTAGCTTCCTTCCTACGTAAGGGGGACGATAAACTCATTTTT.

This chain links TRDV1 with TRDJ1, with a possible D match to TRDD3 (5 bases). The length of the CDR3 is 16 residues. V was shortened by 2 bases and J by 4 bases, with 17 bases between the two germline ends. The V gene's germline CDR1 is TSWWSYY and CDR2 QGS. The CDR3 nucleotides read TGTGCTCTTGGGGAATTAAGCTACGGGGGGCGCGATAAACTCATCTTT. Residues: CALGELSYGGRDKLIF.

The chain has TRDV1 and TRDJ1; D uncertain. This CDR3 spans 12 amino acids. In germline, CDR1 is TSWWSYY, CDR2 QGS. V gave up 8 bases and J gave up 0 bases, with 7 bases separating them. The CDR3 region has the DNA TGTGCTCTTCAGACGTACACCGATAAACTCATCTTT. It encodes CALQTYTDKLIF.

To note about this clone: Other DNA sequences in this sample translate to the same CDR3. This sequence joins TRDV1 and TRDJ1; D not resolved. The germline V gene encodes CDR1 TSWWSYY and CDR2 QGS. Trimming removed 0 bases from V and 0 bases from J, with 8 bases in between. This CDR3 has 15 residues. The CDR3 region has the DNA TGTGCTCTTGGGGAACTCGGCCTGTACACCGATAAACTCATCTTT. Translating it yields CALGELGLYTDKLIF.

This clone has more than one count but fewer than ten. This rearrangement joins TRDV1 to TRDJ1, with 8 nucleotides matching TRDD3. The length of the CDR3 is 21 residues. V was clipped by 3 bases and J by 0 bases; unmatched bases: 21. Germline-derived CDR1 and CDR2 are TSWWSYY and QGS. CDR3 amino acids: CALGDSFPPRGISKYTDKLIF. The CDR3 nucleotides read TGTGCTCTTGGGGACTCATTCCCCCCCAGGGGGATATCCAAGTACACCGATAAACTCATCTTT.

The genes are TRDV1 and TRDJ1, with 8 bases that match TRDD3. The germline CDR1 and CDR2 sequences are TSWWSYY and QGS. The junction had 12 bases not matched to a gene; V was cut back by 3 bases and J by 3 bases. CDR3 length equals 17 residues. The CDR3 protein is CALGDLRHWGLPDKLIF. In DNA form, the CDR3 reads TGTGCTCTTGGGGACCTTCGACACTGGGGGCTACCCGATAAACTCATCTTT.

This clone has just a few counts. The rearrangement uses TRDV1 and TRDJ1; D is unclear. V lost 1 base to trimming and J lost 3 bases, with 18 bases between them. The CDR3 runs to 17 residues. From germline, CDR1 is TSWWSYY and CDR2 QGS. CDR3 in amino acids: CALGEPQIGSGADKLIF. Here the CDR3 DNA reads TGTGCTCTTGGGGAACCGCAGATTGGCTCCGGGGCCGATAAACTCATCTTT.

The J gene is TRDJ1, the V gene TRDV1; D possibly matches TRDD2 or TRDD3 (6 bases each). This CDR3 spans 20 amino acids. CDR1 is TSWWSYY and CDR2 is QGS in the germline V gene. The V end was cut by 5 bases, the J end by 0 bases, with 28 bases between. CDR3 sequence reads: CALGTPSLRGGPKYTDKLIF. The DNA of the CDR3 is TGTGCTCTTGGGACGCCTTCCCTACGCGGGGGACCGAAGTACACCGATAAACTCATCTTT.

The chain couples TRDV1 to TRDJ1; D not certain. Trimming cost V 1 base and J 0 bases, with 18 bases left between them. In germline, CDR1 is TSWWSYY, CDR2 QGS. The CDR3 covers 18 residues. In DNA form, the CDR3 reads TGTGCTCTTGGGGAACCTTCTCCTGGACGGCCGTACACCGATAAACTCATCTTT. Translating gives CALGEPSPGRPYTDKLIF.

This chain joins TRDV1 and TRDJ1; D unclear. The CDR3 sequence is 11 residues long. Between the trimmed V and J ends, which lost 4 bases and 6 bases, there was a span of 6 bases. The V gene's germline CDR1 is TSWWSYY and CDR2 QGS. The CDR3 loop reads CALGGFNKLIF. CDR3 coding DNA: TGTGCTCTTGGGGGCTTCAATAAACTCATCTTT.

This clone was found a few times. The chain carries TRDV1 and TRDJ1, with 9 bases aligning to TRDD3. Losses at the gene ends were 2 bases for V and 0 bases for J; bases not matched to a gene: 16. CDR1 TSWWSYY and CDR2 QGS come from the germline V gene. This CDR3 comprises 20 residues. This chain's CDR3 is CALGECSSVLGDPYTDKLIF. As DNA, the CDR3 is TGTGCTCTTGGGGAATGTTCCTCCGTACTGGGGGACCCGTACACCGATAAACTCATCTTT.

The chain couples TRDV1 to TRDJ1; the match to TRDD3 covers 12 bases. This CDR3 is built from 22 residues. The V and J ends lost 4 bases and 2 bases, in that order; junction bases with no gene match: 23. Germline-derived CDR1 and CDR2 are TSWWSYY and QGS. The CDR3 DNA follows: TGTGCTCTTGGGGTCCCCCAACTACTACCCTGGGGGATACGATTGGGGACCGATAAACTCATCTTT. Amino acid sequence: CALGVPQLLPWGIRLGTDKLIF.

This clone turned up a few times. This chain uses TRDV1 with TRDJ1; TRDD3 matches at 11 bases. There are 19 residues in the CDR3. The trim removed 3 bases at V and 0 bases at J, leaving 12 bases unmatched. Germline CDR1 is TSWWSYY and CDR2 is QGS. The CDR3 DNA is TGTGCTCTTGGGGAGCTCACTGGGGGATATCCCACGTACACCGATAAACTCATCTTT. Amino acid sequence: CALGELTGGYPTYTDKLIF.

The chain is built from TRDV3 and TRDJ3, with 8 bases fitting TRDD3. The CDR3 has 22 residues. Per the germline V gene, CDR1 is TVYSNPD and CDR2 is GDNSRS (reference sequence). V shed 4 bases and J 0 bases; nucleotides not matched to a gene: 23. CDR3 coding DNA: TGTGCCTACCAGGGGGATATGACACGTCTTACTTGCAGCTCCTGGGACACCCGACAGATGTTTTTC. It yields the protein CAYQGDMTRLTCSSWDTRQMFF. Full variable domain (outside the CDR3, taken from reference TRDV3 and TRDJ3): CDKVTQSSPDQTVASGSEVVLLCTYDTVYSNPDLFWYRIRPDYSFQFVFYGDNSRSEGADFTQGRFSVKHILTQKAFHLVISPVRTEDSATYYCAYQGDMTRLTCSSWDTRQMFFGTGIKLFVEP.

With respect to this clone: This may stem from a read error, because a much larger clone lies one nucleotide away. This chain uses TRDV2 with TRDJ1; 12 bases map to TRDD3. The J segment lost 0 bases and the V segment lost 5 bases, leaving 21 bases of the junction unmatched. This CDR3 is built from 21 residues. From germline, CDR1 is GEAIGNYY and CDR2 EKD. The CDR3 sequence: CACAANYGSWGIRSNTDKLIF. CDR3 nucleotides: TGTGCCTGTGCCGCTAACTACGGGAGCTGGGGGATACGGTCTAACACCGATAAACTCATCTTT.

The chain uses TRDV1 and TRDJ1, with D perhaps TRDD2 or TRDD3 (7 bases each). The germline V gene encodes CDR1 TSWWSYY and CDR2 QGS. The V and J ends lost 2 bases and 0 bases respectively, with 22 bases between them. This CDR3 is 19 amino acids long. For the CDR3, the DNA is TGTGCTCTTGGGGAAGGCCTTCCTGGGGGCTCCTCAAACACCGATAAACTCATCTTT. Its translation: CALGEGLPGGSSNTDKLIF.

V is TRDV2 and J is TRDJ1, with a weak D call TRDD3 (5 bases). The CDR3 is made up of 15 amino acids. Trimming took off 7 bases at V and 6 bases at J, with 23 bases between the two ends. Germline V gives CDR1 GEAIGNYY, CDR2 EKD. The CDR3 loop reads CAWKYPAPGVYKLIF. CDR3 coding DNA: TGTGCCTGGAAGTACCCAGCCCCGGGGGTTTATAAACTCATCTTT.

The rearrangement joins TRDV1 to TRDJ1; TRDD3 aligns across 7 bases. The length of the CDR3 is 29 residues. Unmatched junction bases numbered 45, after V lost 2 bases and J lost 0 bases. The germline V gene has CDR1 TSWWSYY and CDR2 QGS. In DNA, the CDR3 is TGTGCTCTTGGGGAAACTCCGACCGGCCCTCCATCAGAAAGACTACGAGTTTGGGGGACCAGGTCGTACACCGATAAACTCATCTTT. Translating it yields CALGETPTGPPSERLRVWGTRSYTDKLIF.

The V gene is TRDV1, the J gene TRDJ1, with D hard to call. Trimming removed 1 base from V and 9 bases from J, with 12 bases in between. The germline V gene has CDR1 TSWWSYY and CDR2 QGS. CDR3 size: 13 residues. CDR3 in DNA: TGTGCTCTTGGGGAACGGGGTGAGAAGCAACTCATCTTT. This sequence encodes CALGERGEKQLIF.

This clone showed up just a few times. The chain combines TRDV1 with TRDJ1; 7 nucleotides agree with TRDD3. The junction had 24 bases not matched to a gene; V was cut back by 2 bases and J by 0 bases. This CDR3 is built from 22 residues. Germline values: CDR1 TSWWSYY, CDR2 QGS. The DNA for the CDR3 is TGTGCTCTTGGGGAAGAGCGGGAAGTATCTGACTGGGGACAGACGTACACCGATAAACTCATCTTT. Its translation is CALGEEREVSDWGQTYTDKLIF.

This clone occurred a few times. This chain joins TRDV1 and TRDJ1; D could derive from TRDD2 or TRDD3 (5 bases each). Trimming removed 0 bases from V and 3 bases from J, with 14 bases in between. Germline V lookup: CDR1 TSWWSYY, CDR2 QGS. This CDR3 contains 16 residues. The CDR3 spells CALGELGASVADKLIF. Here the CDR3 DNA reads TGTGCTCTTGGGGAACTTGGGGCTTCCGTGGCCGATAAACTCATCTTT.

This clone occurred a few times. Additional DNA sequences in this sample encode the identical CDR3. V usage is TRDV2 and J usage is TRDJ1, with 13 bases fitting TRDD3. Looked up from germline, CDR1 is GEAIGNYY and CDR2 is EKD. The CDR3 spans 18 residues. The V and J ends lost 0 bases and 5 bases, in that order; junction bases with no gene match: 11. The CDR3: CACDTSKYWGIRSDKLIF. The CDR3 nucleotides are TGTGCCTGTGACACCTCAAAGTACTGGGGGATACGGTCTGATAAACTCATCTTT.

V is TRDV1 and J is TRDJ1; no reliable D call. This CDR3 region has 15 residues. V was trimmed by 0 bases and J by 2 bases, leaving 10 bases between them. Germline V gene sequence: CDR1 TSWWSYY, CDR2 QGS. As DNA, the CDR3 is TGTGCTCTTGGGGAACTAAACAGAGGGACCGATAAACTCATCTTT. Translated, it gives CALGELNRGTDKLIF.